The entry below gives a single T cell receptor beta chain sequence along with its context. This CDR3 region has 14 residues. V was cut by 2 bases and J by 4 bases, with 11 bases left in between. The V gene's germline CDR1 is KGHSH and CDR2 LQKENI. Data came from immunoSEQ multiplex PCR; TCRdb stores just in-frame clones and leaves some out. The sample lists roughly 1,100,000 clones, roughly 80% occurring once. This sample is part of a study of shared clonotypes between healthy human individuals. The receptor comes from a man younger than 35 in good health. This sequence joins TRBV18 and TRBJ1-1; a possible D gene is TRBD1 (5 bases). The sample was memory CD4+ T cells sorted from blood. Subset noted: CD45RA-negative fraction. The CDR3 DNA reads as TGTGCCAGCTCACCAGCAGGGAGCGGCACTGAAGCTTTCTTT. Translated: CASSPAGSGTEAFF.